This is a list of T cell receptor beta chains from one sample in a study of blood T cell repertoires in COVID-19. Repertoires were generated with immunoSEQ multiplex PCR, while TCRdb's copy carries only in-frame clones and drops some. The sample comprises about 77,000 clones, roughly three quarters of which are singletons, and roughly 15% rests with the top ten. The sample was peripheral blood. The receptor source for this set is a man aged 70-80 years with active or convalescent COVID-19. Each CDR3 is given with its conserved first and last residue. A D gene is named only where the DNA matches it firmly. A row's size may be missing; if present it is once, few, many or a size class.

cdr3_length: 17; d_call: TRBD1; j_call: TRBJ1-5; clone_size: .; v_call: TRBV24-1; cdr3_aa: CATSDVGQVDNNQPQHF; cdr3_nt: TGTGCCACCAGTGATGTGGGACAGGTCGATAACAATCAGCCCCAGCATTTT
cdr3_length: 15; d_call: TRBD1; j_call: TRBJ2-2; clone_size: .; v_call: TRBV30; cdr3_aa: CAWRGGRKNTGELFF; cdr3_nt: TGTGCCTGGAGAGGGGGCAGGAAGAACACCGGGGAGCTGTTTTTT
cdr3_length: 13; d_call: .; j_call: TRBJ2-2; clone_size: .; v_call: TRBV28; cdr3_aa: CASSEPNTGELFF; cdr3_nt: TGTGCCAGCAGCGAGCCGAACACCGGGGAGCTGTTTTTT
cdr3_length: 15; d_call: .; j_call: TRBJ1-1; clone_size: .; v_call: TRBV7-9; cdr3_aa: CASSSYDRKNTEAFF; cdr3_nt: TGTGCCAGCAGCTCCTACGACAGGAAGAACACTGAAGCTTTCTTT
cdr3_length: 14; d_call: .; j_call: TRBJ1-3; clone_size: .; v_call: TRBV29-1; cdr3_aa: CSVGLGASGNTIYF; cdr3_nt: TGCAGCGTTGGATTAGGGGCCTCGGGAAACACCATATATTTT
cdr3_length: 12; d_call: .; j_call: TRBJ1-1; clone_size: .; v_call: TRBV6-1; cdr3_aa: CASSARLPAAFF; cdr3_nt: TGTGCCAGCAGTGCCAGACTCCCGGCGGCTTTCTTT
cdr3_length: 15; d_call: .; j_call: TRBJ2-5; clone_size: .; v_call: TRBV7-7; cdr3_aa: CASTPHGGQGETQYF; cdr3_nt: TGTGCTAGCACTCCCCATGGGGGCCAGGGTGAGACCCAGTACTTC
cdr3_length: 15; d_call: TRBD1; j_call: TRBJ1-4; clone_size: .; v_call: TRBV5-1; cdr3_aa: CASSSTGTGNEKLFF; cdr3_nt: TGCGCCAGCAGCTCGACCGGGACAGGGAATGAAAAACTGTTTTTT
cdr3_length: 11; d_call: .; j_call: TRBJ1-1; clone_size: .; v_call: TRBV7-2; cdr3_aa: CASSEGTEAFF; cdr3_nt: TGTGCCAGCAGTGAGGGCACTGAAGCTTTCTTT
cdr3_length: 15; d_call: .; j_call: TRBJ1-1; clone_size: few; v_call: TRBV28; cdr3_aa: CASSSPDDGAGRAFF; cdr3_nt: TGTGCCAGCAGTTCTCCCGATGACGGGGCGGGACGAGCTTTCTTT
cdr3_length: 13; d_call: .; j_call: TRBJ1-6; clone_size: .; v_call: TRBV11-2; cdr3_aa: CASTGPHNSPLHF; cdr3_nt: TGTGCCAGCACCGGTCCTCATAATTCACCCCTCCACTTT
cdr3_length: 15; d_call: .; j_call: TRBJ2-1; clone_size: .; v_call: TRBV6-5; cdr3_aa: CASSLRGAGDNEQFF; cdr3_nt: TGTGCCAGCAGTCTACGGGGGGCCGGGGATAATGAGCAGTTCTTC
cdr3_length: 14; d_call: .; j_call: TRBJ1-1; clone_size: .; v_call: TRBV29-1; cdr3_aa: CSVVRVTANTEAFF; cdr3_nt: TGCAGCGTTGTCCGAGTGACAGCGAACACTGAAGCTTTCTTT
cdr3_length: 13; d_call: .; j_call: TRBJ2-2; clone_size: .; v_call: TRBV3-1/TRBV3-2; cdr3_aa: CASSQADTGELFF; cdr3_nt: TGTGCCAGCAGCCAAGCAGACACCGGGGAGCTGTTTTTT
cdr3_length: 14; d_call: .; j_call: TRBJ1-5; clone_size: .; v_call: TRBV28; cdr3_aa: CASSLGQLNQPQHF; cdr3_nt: TGTGCCAGCAGTTTAGGACAGCTCAATCAGCCCCAGCATTTT
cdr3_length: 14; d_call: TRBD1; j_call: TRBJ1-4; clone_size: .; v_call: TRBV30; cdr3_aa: CAWGGTGRNEKLFF; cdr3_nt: TGTGCCTGGGGGGGGACAGGGAGGAATGAAAAACTGTTTTTT
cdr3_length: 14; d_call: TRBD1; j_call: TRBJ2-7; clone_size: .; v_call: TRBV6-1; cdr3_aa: CASSIGQGNGEQYF; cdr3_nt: TGTGCCAGCAGTATAGGACAGGGCAACGGCGAGCAGTACTTC
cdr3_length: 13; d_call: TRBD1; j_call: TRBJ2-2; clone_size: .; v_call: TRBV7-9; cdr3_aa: CASSRDSTGELFF; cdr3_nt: TGTGCCAGCAGCCGGGACAGCACCGGGGAGCTGTTTTTT
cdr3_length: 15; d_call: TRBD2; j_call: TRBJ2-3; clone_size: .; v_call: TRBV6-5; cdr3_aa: CASSSAGGDTDTQYF; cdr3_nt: TGTGCCAGCAGCTCGGCGGGGGGCGACACAGATACGCAGTATTTT
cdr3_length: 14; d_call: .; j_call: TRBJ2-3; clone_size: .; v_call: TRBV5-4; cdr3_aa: CASSLLGDTDTQYF; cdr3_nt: TGTGCCAGCAGCTTGTTGGGCGACACAGATACGCAGTATTTT
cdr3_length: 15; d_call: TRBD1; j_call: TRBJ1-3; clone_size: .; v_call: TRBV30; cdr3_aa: CAWSRGTGSGNTIYF; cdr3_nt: TGTGCCTGGAGTCGCGGGACAGGCTCTGGAAACACCATATATTTT
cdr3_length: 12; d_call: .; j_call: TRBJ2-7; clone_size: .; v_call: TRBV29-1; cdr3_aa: CSVVRDFSEQYF; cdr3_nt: TGCAGCGTGGTCAGGGATTTTAGCGAGCAGTACTTC
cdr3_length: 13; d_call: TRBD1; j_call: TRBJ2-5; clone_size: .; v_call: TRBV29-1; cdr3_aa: CSVSGQGEGTQYF; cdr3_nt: TGCAGCGTTTCTGGACAGGGGGAAGGGACCCAGTACTTC
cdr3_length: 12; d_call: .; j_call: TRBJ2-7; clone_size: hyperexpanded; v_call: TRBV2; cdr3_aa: CASTLVFYELYF; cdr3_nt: TGTGCCAGCACCCTTGTATTCTACGAGCTGTACTTC
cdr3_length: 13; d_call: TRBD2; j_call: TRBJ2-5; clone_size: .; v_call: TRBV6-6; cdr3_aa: CASKIAGQETQYF; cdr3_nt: TGTGCCAGTAAGATAGCGGGACAAGAGACCCAGTACTTC
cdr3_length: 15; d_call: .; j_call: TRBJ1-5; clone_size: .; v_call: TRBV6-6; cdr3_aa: CASSYAGGFNQPQHF; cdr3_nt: TGTGCCAGCAGTTACGCCGGCGGGTTCAATCAGCCCCAGCATTTT
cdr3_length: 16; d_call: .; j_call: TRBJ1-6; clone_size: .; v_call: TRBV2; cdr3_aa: CASRKGVSGWDSPLHF; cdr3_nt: TGTGCCAGCAGGAAAGGCGTATCAGGGTGGGATTCACCCCTCCACTTT
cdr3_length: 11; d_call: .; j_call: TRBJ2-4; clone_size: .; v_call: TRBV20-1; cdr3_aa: CSATARGVQYF; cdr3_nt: TGCAGTGCTACTGCCAGGGGGGTTCAGTACTTC
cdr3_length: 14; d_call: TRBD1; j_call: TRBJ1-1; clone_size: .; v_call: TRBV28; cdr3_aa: CASSLTGAKAEAFF; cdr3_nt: TGTGCCAGCAGTTTAACAGGGGCAAAAGCTGAAGCTTTCTTT
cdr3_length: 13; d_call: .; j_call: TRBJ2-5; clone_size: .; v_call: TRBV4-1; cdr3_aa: CASSQQTGETQYF; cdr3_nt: TGCGCCAGCAGCCAGCAGACCGGGGAGACCCAGTACTTC
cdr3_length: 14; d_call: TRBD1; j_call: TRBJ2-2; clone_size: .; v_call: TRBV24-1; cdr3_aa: CATSWAGGTGELFF; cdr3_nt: TGTGCCACCAGTTGGGCAGGGGGTACCGGGGAGCTGTTTTTT
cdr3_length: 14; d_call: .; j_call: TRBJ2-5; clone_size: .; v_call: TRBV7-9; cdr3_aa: CASSFPDSRETQYF; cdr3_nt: TGTGCCAGCAGCTTCCCGGACAGCAGGGAGACCCAGTACTTC
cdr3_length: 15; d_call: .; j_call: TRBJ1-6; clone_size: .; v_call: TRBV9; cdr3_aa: CASSVDQGGGSPLHF; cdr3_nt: TGTGCCAGCAGCGTAGATCAGGGAGGCGGTTCACCCCTCCACTTT
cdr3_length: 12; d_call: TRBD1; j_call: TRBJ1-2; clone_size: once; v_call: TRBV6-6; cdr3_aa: CASSTGDRGYTF; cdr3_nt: TGTGCCAGCAGTACAGGGGATCGAGGCTACACCTTC
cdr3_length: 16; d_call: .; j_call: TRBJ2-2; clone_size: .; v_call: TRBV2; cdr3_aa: CASSDQTPSNTGELFF; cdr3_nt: TGTGCCAGCAGCGACCAGACACCTTCGAACACCGGGGAGCTGTTTTTT
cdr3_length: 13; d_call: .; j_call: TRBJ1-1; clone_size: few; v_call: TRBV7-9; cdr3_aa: CASTERGNTEAFF; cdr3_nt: TGTGCCAGCACCGAGCGGGGGAACACTGAAGCTTTCTTT
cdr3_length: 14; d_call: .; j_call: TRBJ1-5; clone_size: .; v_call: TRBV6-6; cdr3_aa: CASSYSEGGQPQHF; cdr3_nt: TGTGCCAGCAGTTACTCAGAGGGTGGTCAGCCCCAGCATTTT
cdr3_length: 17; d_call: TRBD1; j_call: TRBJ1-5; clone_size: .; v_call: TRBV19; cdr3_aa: CASSTSPGQGWGQPQHF; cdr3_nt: TGTGCCAGTAGTACAAGCCCAGGACAGGGCTGGGGTCAGCCCCAGCATTTT
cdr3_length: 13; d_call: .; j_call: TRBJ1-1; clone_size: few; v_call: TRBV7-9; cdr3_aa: CASSPAGIAEAFF; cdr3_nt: TGTGCCAGCAGCCCTGCGGGGATAGCTGAAGCTTTCTTT
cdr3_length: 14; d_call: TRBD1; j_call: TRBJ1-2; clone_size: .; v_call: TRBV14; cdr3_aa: CASGDRVLFYGYTF; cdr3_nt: TGTGCCAGCGGCGACAGGGTCCTCTTCTATGGCTACACCTTC
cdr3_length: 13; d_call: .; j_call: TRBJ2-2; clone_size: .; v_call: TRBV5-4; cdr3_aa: CASRIDSTGELFF; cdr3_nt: TGTGCCAGCAGGATTGACAGCACCGGGGAGCTGTTTTTT
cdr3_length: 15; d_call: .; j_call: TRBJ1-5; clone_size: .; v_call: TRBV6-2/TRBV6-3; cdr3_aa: CASSLLGEGGQPQHF; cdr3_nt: TGTGCCAGCAGCCTCCTCGGAGAGGGAGGCCAGCCCCAGCATTTT
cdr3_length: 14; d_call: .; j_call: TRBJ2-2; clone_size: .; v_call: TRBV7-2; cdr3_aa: CASSLTGNTGELFF; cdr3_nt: TGTGCCAGCAGCTTAACGGGTAACACCGGGGAGCTGTTTTTT
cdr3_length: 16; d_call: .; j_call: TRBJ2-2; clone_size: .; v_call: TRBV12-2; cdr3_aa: CASRLLPGENTGELFF; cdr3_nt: TGTGCAAGTCGCTTGCTCCCCGGGGAGAACACCGGGGAGCTGTTTTTT
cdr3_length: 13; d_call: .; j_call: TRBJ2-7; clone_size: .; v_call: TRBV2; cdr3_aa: CASRVTGPGEQYF; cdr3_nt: TGTGCCAGCAGAGTAACAGGGCCGGGCGAGCAGTACTTC
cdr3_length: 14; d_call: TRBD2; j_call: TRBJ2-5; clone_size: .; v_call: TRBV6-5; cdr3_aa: CASGSGGSSKTQYF; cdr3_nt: TGTGCCAGCGGCAGCGGGGGCTCGAGTAAGACCCAGTACTTC
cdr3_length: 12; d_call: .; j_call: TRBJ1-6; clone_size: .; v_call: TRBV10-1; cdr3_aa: CASFRGPTALHF; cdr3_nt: TGCGCCAGCTTTAGGGGCCCGACAGCCCTCCACTTT
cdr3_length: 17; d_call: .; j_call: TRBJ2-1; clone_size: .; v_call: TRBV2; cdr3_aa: CASRALGGLGSYNEQFF; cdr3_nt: TGTGCCAGCAGAGCACTAGGGGGTTTGGGCTCCTACAATGAGCAGTTCTTC
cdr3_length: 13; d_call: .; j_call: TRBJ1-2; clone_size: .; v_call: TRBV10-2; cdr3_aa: CASSGRALYGYTF; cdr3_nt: TGCGCCAGCAGTGGGAGGGCCCTCTATGGCTACACCTTC
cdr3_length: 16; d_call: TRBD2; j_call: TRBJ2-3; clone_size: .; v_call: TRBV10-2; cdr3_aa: CASRLAGAFLTDTQYF; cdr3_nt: TGCGCCAGCCGACTAGCGGGGGCCTTTCTCACAGATACGCAGTATTTT
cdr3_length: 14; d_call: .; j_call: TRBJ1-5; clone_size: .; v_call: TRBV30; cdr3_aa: CAWSTTGYNQPQHF; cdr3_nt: TGTGCCTGGAGTACCACAGGGTACAATCAGCCCCAGCATTTT
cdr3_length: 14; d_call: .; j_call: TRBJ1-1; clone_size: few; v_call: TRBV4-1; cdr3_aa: CASSQDRTRTEAFF; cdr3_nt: TGCGCCAGCAGCCAAGATCGCACGCGCACTGAAGCTTTCTTT
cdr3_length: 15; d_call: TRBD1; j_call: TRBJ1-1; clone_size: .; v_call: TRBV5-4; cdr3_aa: CASSYRTGGVTEAFF; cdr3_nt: TGTGCCAGCAGCTACCGGACAGGGGGCGTTACTGAAGCTTTCTTT